The clone carrying this T cell receptor (beta chain) was counted a few times. Its antigen is currently unknown. With a J-beta primer mix and a sample-barcoded 5' primer, a second PCR ran about 7 to 12 cycles. The authors tagged each cDNA molecule using a template-switch adaptor with 12 random nucleotides. TCRdb reprocessed the 5' RACE reads with MiXCR, giving one entry per CDR3 protein. This table has approximately 790,000 distinct CDR3 sequences, less than 80% appearing once. This sample was included in a study of blood T cells in healthy people across ages. Whole-study results and caveats: Strong correlation linked observed beta diversity and percent naive T cells.

The sample taken for sequencing was blood. This TCR was sampled from a man under 40 in good health.

The CDR3 DNA reads TGTGCCAGTAGTAGCCCTGGACGGACCCAAGAGACCCAGTACTTC. Its translation is CASSSPGRTQETQYF. V is TRBV19 and J is TRBJ2-5; D remains unclear. The ends were cut back, 4 bases at V and 1 base at J, with 13 bases in the middle. Germline V CDR1 and CDR2: LNHDA, SQIVND (reference sequence). This CDR3 has 15 residues.